The 29 T cell receptor beta chains below all came from one sample that was sequenced in a study of T cells in localized non-small cell lung cancer. The assay was immunoSEQ multiplex PCR, and TCRdb's table has in-frame clones only and misses some. The sample has around 140,000 clones, roughly 90% seen once. Sequenced material: peripheral blood, taken before any cancer treatment. The receptor set was obtained from a female donor older than 55 with stage I lung adenocarcinoma.

A single count supports this clone. The V and J genes are TRBV28 and TRBJ2-1; 13 bases agree with TRBD2. The CDR3 contains 16 residues. J was trimmed by 12 bases and V by 5 bases; bases with no gene match: 13. Germline CDR1 reads MDHEN; CDR2 reads SYDVKM. DNA of the CDR3: TGTGCCAGCAGTCCCTCCGGGACTAGCGGGACGGTCGCGCAGTTCTTC. It yields the protein CASSPSGTSGTVAQFF.

The sample holds one count of this clone. This chain joins TRBV5-5 and TRBJ1-3; no reliable D call. The V gene lost 0 bases and the J gene lost 0 bases, with 10 bases spanning the gap. Germline V gene data show CDR1 as SGHKS and CDR2 as YYEKEE (reference sequence). This CDR3 contains 16 residues. The DNA of the CDR3 is TGTGCCAGCAGCTTGGGTTTCTCCAACTCTGGAAACACCATATATTTT. This codes for CASSLGFSNSGNTIYF. Complete variable domain (other parts from reference TRBV5-5 and TRBJ1-3): DAGVTQSPTHLIKTRGQQVTLRCSPISGHKSVSWYQQVLGQGPQFIFQYYEKEERGRGNFPDRFSARQFPNYSSELNVNALLLGDSALYLCASSLGFSNSGNTIYFGEGSWLTVV.

This sequence joins TRBV5-1 and TRBJ2-1; TRBD2 matches 8 bases. This CDR3 contains 14 residues. The trim removed 0 bases at V and 6 bases at J, leaving 2 bases unmatched. Germline V CDR1 and CDR2: SGHRS, YFSETQ. CDR3 protein: CASSLELAANEQFF. DNA of the CDR3: TGCGCCAGCAGCTTGGAACTAGCGGCCAATGAGCAGTTCTTC.

The chain has TRBV5-8 and TRBJ1-3, with a possible D match to TRBD1 (5 bases). Germline CDR1 reads SGHTS; CDR2 reads YDEGEE. V lost 1 base and J lost 8, with 10 bases in between. CDR3 length: 13 residues. In nucleotides, the CDR3 is TGTGCCAGCAGCTTGCGACAGTGGGACACCATATATTTT. This encodes CASSLRQWDTIYF.

The V and J genes are TRBV18 and TRBJ1-1, with 7 bases matching TRBD1. V dropped 1 base and J dropped 5; count of bases not matched to a gene: 7. Germline V gives CDR1 KGHSH, CDR2 LQKENI. There are 15 residues in the CDR3. This CDR3 reads CASSPRGGGETEAFF. CDR3 bases: TGTGCCAGCTCACCACGGGGAGGGGGCGAGACTGAAGCTTTCTTT.

The chain carries TRBV5-1 and TRBJ1-2; TRBD1 is a possible D gene (5 bases). The V gene lost 1 base and the J gene lost 7 bases, with 14 bases spanning the gap. The germline CDR1 and CDR2 sequences are SGHRS and YFSETQ. The CDR3 sequence is 14 residues long. The CDR3 protein is CASSLRGGEAGYTF. Here the CDR3 DNA reads TGCGCCAGCAGCTTGCGTGGGGGAGAAGCTGGCTACACCTTC.

The J gene is TRBJ1-4, the V gene TRBV5-1; possibly TRBD1 for D (6 bases). This CDR3 spans 16 amino acids. Trimming stripped 1 base from V and 3 bases from J, with 13 bases between. Germline V gives CDR1 SGHRS, CDR2 YFSETQ. The CDR3: CASSLTPGAANEKLFF. For the CDR3, the DNA is TGCGCCAGCAGCTTGACCCCAGGGGCCGCTAATGAAAAACTGTTTTTT.

In regard to this clone: The same CDR3 also results from other DNA sequences found in this sample. V usage is TRBV28 and J usage is TRBJ2-7; tentatively, D is TRBD2 (6 bases). In germline, CDR1 is MDHEN, CDR2 SYDVKM. The length of the CDR3 is 14 residues. The V end was cut by 6 bases, the J end by 0 bases, with 12 bases between. The CDR3 region has the DNA TGTGCCAGCAGACTAGGACTAAGCTCCTACGAGCAGTACTTC. Translation gives CASRLGLSSYEQYF.

The count of this clone is one. V usage is TRBV16 and J usage is TRBJ1-2; 11 bases map to TRBD1. V lost 5 bases and J lost 5; bases outside the gene matches: 7. There are 15 residues in the CDR3. The germline CDR1 and CDR2 sequences are KGHSY and FQNENV. CDR3 region: CASSTPGQGGYGYTF. The CDR3 coding sequence is TGTGCCAGCAGCACCCCGGGACAGGGGGGGTATGGCTACACCTTC.

The gene calls are TRBV9 and TRBJ1-1; no definite D call. The CDR3 runs to 13 residues. The germline gives CDR1 SGDLS, CDR2 YYNGEE. V was shortened by 1 base and J by 0 bases, with 4 bases between the two germline ends. In nucleotides, the CDR3 is TGTGCCAGCAGCGTAAAAGTGAACACTGAAGCTTTCTTT. The encoded protein is CASSVKVNTEAFF. The full variable domain, completed using reference TRBV9 and TRBJ1-1, is DSGVTQTPKHLITATGQRVTLRCSPRSGDLSVYWYQQSLDQGLQFLIQYYNGEERAKGNILERFSAQQFPDLHSELNLSSLELGDSALYFCASSVKVNTEAFFGQGTRLTVV.

This chain connects TRBV27 to TRBJ2-2; D is possibly TRBD1 (6 bases). This CDR3 has 16 residues. Between the trimmed V and J ends, which lost 4 bases and 6 bases, there was a span of 18 bases. In germline, CDR1 is MNHEY, CDR2 SMNVEV (reference sequence). CDR3 nucleotide sequence: TGTGCCAGCAGTTGGGCGAATGTAGGGGGTCCCGGGGAGCTGTTTTTT. Amino acids: CASSWANVGGPGELFF.

This rearrangement joins TRBV28 to TRBJ2-7, with D unresolved. Per germline, CDR1 MDHEN and CDR2 SYDVKM. Trimming removed 1 base at V and 0 bases at J, with 7 bases between. The CDR3 sequence is 14 residues long. The CDR3 sequence is CASSLLGYSYEQYF. Here the CDR3 DNA reads TGTGCCAGCAGTTTATTAGGGTACTCCTACGAGCAGTACTTC.

The chain joins TRBV6-1 to TRBJ1-1; 9 bases map to TRBD1. Trimming at V came to 6 bases and at J to 2 bases, leaving 7 bases not matched to a gene. This CDR3 comprises 15 residues. Germline lookup yields CDR1 MNHNS and CDR2 SASEGT. The chain's CDR3 is CASRGQGSINTEAFF. CDR3 bases: TGTGCCAGCAGGGGACAGGGCTCTATAAACACTGAAGCTTTCTTT.

This clone was picked up a small number of times. The chain is built from TRBV30 and TRBJ1-2; tentatively, D is TRBD1 (5 bases). CDR3 length equals 13 residues. CDR1 and CDR2 (germline): GTSNPN, SVGIG (reference sequence). V lost 2 bases to trimming and J lost 8 bases, with 15 bases between them. CDR3 amino acids: CAWSPRAAGGYTF. The CDR3 DNA reads as TGTGCCTGGAGTCCCAGGGCCGCTGGGGGCTACACCTTC.

The V gene is TRBV7-9, the J gene TRBJ2-3, with TRBD2 matching over 7 bases. There are 13 residues in the CDR3. V was pared by 5 bases and J by 6 bases, with 5 bases of the junction left unmatched. Germline-derived CDR1 and CDR2 are SEHNR and FQNEAQ (reference sequence). The CDR3 nucleotides are TGTGCCAGCAGCCATAGCGGGCCCGATACGCAGTATTTT. Translated: CASSHSGPDTQYF.

The chain links TRBV5-4 to TRBJ2-5; 10 positions match TRBD2. V lost 2 bases to trimming and J lost 5 bases; unmatched junction nucleotides: 6. The CDR3 contains 15 residues. Germline V gene sequence: CDR1 SGHNT, CDR2 YYREEE (reference sequence). CDR3 sequence: CASSFAPGLAETQYF. In nucleotides, the CDR3 is TGTGCCAGCAGCTTCGCTCCGGGACTAGCGGAGACCCAGTACTTC.

J is TRBJ2-5 and V is TRBV5-1; TRBD1 agrees at 8 bases. Germline assignment: CDR1 SGHRS and CDR2 YFSETQ. This CDR3 spans 15 amino acids. V lost 0 bases to trimming and J lost 5 bases; unmatched junction nucleotides: 6. The CDR3, as DNA: TGCGCCAGCAGCTTGGGACAGGGGACTGTGGAGACCCAGTACTTC. Its protein product is CASSLGQGTVETQYF. Using reference TRBV5-1 and TRBJ2-5 for the parts outside the CDR3, the full variable domain is KAGVTQTPRYLIKTRGQQVTLSCSPISGHRSVSWYQQTPGQGLQFLFEYFSETQRNKGNFPGRFSGRQFSNSRSEMNVSTLELGDSALYLCASSLGQGTVETQYFGPGTRLLVL.

The chain recombines TRBV10-3 with TRBJ2-2; the match to TRBD1 covers 12 bases. The V gene's germline CDR1 is ENHRY and CDR2 SYGVKD. J was trimmed by 7 bases and V by 6 bases; bases with no gene match: 6. This CDR3 has 15 residues. The CDR3 nucleotides are TGTGCCATCAGGCCGGGACAGGGGGCGGTCGGGGAGCTGTTTTTT. Residues: CAIRPGQGAVGELFF.

V is TRBV13 and J is TRBJ2-3; 7 bases match TRBD2. The CDR3 has 17 amino acids. V trimming: 4 bases; J trimming: 3 bases; junction bases outside the gene matches: 13. Germline V gene sequence: CDR1 PRHDT, CDR2 FYEKMQ (reference sequence). CDR3 DNA: TGTGCCAGCAGCTCCGGTCCAGCGGGGAAGGGAACAGATACGCAGTATTTT. Its translation: CASSSGPAGKGTDTQYF.

The chain joins TRBV6-5 to TRBJ2-7, with TRBD1 as a possible D gene (6 bases). Trimming left V 6 bases short and J 0 bases short, with 9 bases between. Looked up from germline, CDR1 is MNHEY and CDR2 is SVGAGI. The CDR3 loop spans 13 amino acids. CDR3 amino acids: CASRRTASYEQYF. The CDR3 bases are TGTGCCAGCAGACGGACAGCCTCCTACGAGCAGTACTTC.

This clone was detected once. The chain couples TRBV4-2 to TRBJ2-7; tentatively, D is TRBD2 (6 bases). The germline CDR1 and CDR2 sequences are LGHNA and YNFKEQ. This CDR3 has 15 residues. The V end was cut by 0 bases, the J end by 3 bases, with 12 bases between. This CDR3 reads CASSQETSLVYEQYF. The CDR3 coding sequence is TGTGCCAGCAGCCAAGAAACTAGCTTGGTCTACGAGCAGTACTTC.

The chain carries TRBV27 and TRBJ2-3; D gene uncertain. V was clipped by 8 bases and J by 1 base, with 16 bases between them. CDR3 length equals 15 residues. Germline lookup yields CDR1 MNHEY and CDR2 SMNVEV (reference sequence). For the CDR3, the DNA is TGTGCCAGCTCACTTAAGTTGGTTGGCACAGATACGCAGTATTTT. This codes for CASSLKLVGTDTQYF.

The V call is TRBV4-1, the J call TRBJ2-7; D may correspond to TRBD1 or TRBD2 (5 bases each). The CDR3 totals 15 residues. V gave up 3 bases and J gave up 1 base, with 13 bases separating them. Per germline, CDR1 MGHRA and CDR2 YSYEKL. The CDR3 protein is CASSHPGRISYEQYF. CDR3 bases: TGCGCCAGCAGCCATCCGGGACGTATTTCCTACGAGCAGTACTTC.

The chain links TRBV5-1 to TRBJ2-1, with D perhaps given as TRBD1 or TRBD2 (5 bases each). CDR3 length equals 13 residues. The ends were cut back, 5 bases at V and 9 bases at J, with 15 bases in the middle. Germline V lookup: CDR1 SGHRS, CDR2 YFSETQ. Written as DNA, the CDR3 is TGCGCCAGCAGTGCCGTTGGGACCGGTGAGCAGTTCTTC. This encodes CASSAVGTGEQFF.

The chain links TRBV4-1 to TRBJ2-2; D is perhaps TRBD1 (7 bases). V lost 1 base and J lost 6, with 18 bases in between. The germline CDR1 and CDR2 sequences are MGHRA and YSYEKL. CDR3 length equals 17 residues. CDR3 nucleotides: TGCGCCAGCAGCCAAGTCCCCCGACAGGGAGGCGCCGGGGAGCTGTTTTTT. It yields the protein CASSQVPRQGGAGELFF.

The chain recombines TRBV9 with TRBJ1-5; 10 bases map to TRBD1. This CDR3 region has 16 residues. From germline, CDR1 is SGDLS and CDR2 YYNGEE. With V trimmed by 3 bases and J by 2 bases, 5 bases remained unmatched. The CDR3 protein is CASSAGTGAGNQPQHF. The CDR3 region has the DNA TGTGCCAGCAGCGCCGGGACAGGGGCAGGCAATCAGCCCCAGCATTTT. Full variable domain (outside the CDR3, taken from reference TRBV9 and TRBJ1-5): DSGVTQTPKHLITATGQRVTLRCSPRSGDLSVYWYQQSLDQGLQFLIQYYNGEERAKGNILERFSAQQFPDLHSELNLSSLELGDSALYFCASSAGTGAGNQPQHFGDGTRLSIL.

The gene calls are TRBV2 and TRBJ2-1; weak D call: TRBD1 (6 bases). Between the trimmed V and J ends, which lost 7 bases and 8 bases, there was a span of 12 bases. Germline CDR1 reads SNHLY; CDR2 reads FYNNEI. This CDR3 has 12 amino acids. CDR3 protein: CASTSRGHEQFF. The CDR3 DNA reads TGTGCCAGCACCTCCAGGGGCCATGAGCAGTTCTTC. The whole variable domain, remainder taken from reference TRBV2 and TRBJ2-1, is EPEVTQTPSHQVTQMGQEVILRCVPISNHLYFYWYRQILGQKVEFLVSFYNNEISEKSEIFDDQFSVERPDGSNFTLKIRSTKLEDSAMYFCASTSRGHEQFFGPGTRLTVL.

The genes are TRBV7-3 and TRBJ2-2; D gene unclear. Germline loops: CDR1 SGHTA, CDR2 FQGTGA. The CDR3 length is 12 residues. Trimming left V 7 bases short and J 8 bases short, with 11 bases between. The CDR3 protein is CASTFGTGELFF. The DNA for the CDR3 is TGTGCCAGCACTTTCGGTACAGGGGAGCTGTTTTTT.

The rearrangement joins TRBV5-4 to TRBJ2-1; 7 bases are shared with TRBD1. V lost 4 bases to trimming and J lost 6 bases; unmatched junction nucleotides: 10. Germline-derived CDR1 and CDR2 are SGHNT and YYREEE (reference sequence). This CDR3 spans 15 amino acids. The CDR3: CASSPQGVIINEQFF. CDR3 nucleotide sequence: TGTGCCAGCAGCCCTCAGGGGGTCATTATCAATGAGCAGTTCTTC.